This entry lists 7 T cell receptor beta chains sequenced from one sample in a study of T cells in Graves' hyperthyroidism and ophthalmopathy. Regions amplified from RNA transcripts were the TCR beta CDR3 regions. HTBI primers drove first-round RT-PCR of the TCR CDR3. TCRdb re-derived calls from the multiplex PCR reads in MiXCR, one entry per CDR3 protein. The table shows about 480,000 distinct CDR3 sequences, with approximately 25% occurring only once. The sequencing sample was made of blood. Receptor source: a woman in her thirties with Graves' ophthalmopathy.

This clonotype was picked up many times. The rearrangement links TRBV20-1 to TRBJ2-7; D remains ambiguous. The CDR3 has 13 amino acids. CDR1 DFQATT and CDR2 SNEGSKA come from the germline V gene (reference sequence). Trimming pared 0 bases from V and 2 bases from J, leaving 8 bases between. The CDR3 DNA reads TGCAGTGCTAGAGATTGGCCGGCCTACGAGCAGTACTTC. This encodes CSARDWPAYEQYF.

DNA for the CDR3: TGTGCCAGCAGGCCCGGGACTAGCGGGAGAGAGACCCAGTACTTC. It yields the protein CASRPGTSGRETQYF. The genes are TRBV27 and TRBJ2-5; TRBD2 aligns across 14 bases. The V gene end was trimmed by 6 bases and the J gene end by 4 bases; junction bases not matched to a gene: 4. The germline V gene encodes CDR1 MNHEY and CDR2 SMNVEV (reference sequence). The CDR3 covers 15 residues.

The V and J genes are TRBV6-2 or TRBV6-3 and TRBJ2-3, with 9 bases fitting TRBD1. The ends lost 6 bases at V and 4 bases at J; junction bases unmatched: 5. Germline V lookup: CDR1 MNHEY, CDR2 SVGEGT. The CDR3 extends over 14 amino acids. CDR3 in DNA: TGTGCCAGCAGAACAGGGGGCGAGGCAGATACGCAGTATTTT. It translates to CASRTGGEADTQYF.

The gene calls are TRBV29-1 and TRBJ2-7, with D perhaps TRBD1 (5 bases). Trimming stripped 3 bases from V and 2 bases from J, with 17 bases between. CDR1 is SQVTM, CDR2 ANQGSEA, per germline. The CDR3 sequence is 15 residues long. The CDR3 sequence is CSVEGTTEAPYEQYF. The CDR3 DNA reads TGCAGCGTTGAGGGAACGACAGAGGCCCCCTACGAGCAGTACTTC.

This clonotype was observed once. The chain employs TRBV2 and TRBJ1-2; no definite D call. Trimming took 5 bases from V and 5 from J, leaving 12 bases between them. Germline V lookup: CDR1 SNHLY, CDR2 FYNNEI. This CDR3 contains 13 residues. The CDR3 DNA sequence: TGTGCCAGCAGTCGGGCGGGCCAGTATGGCTACACCTTC. Translating it yields CASSRAGQYGYTF.

Turning to this clonotype: A much larger clone lies a single base off, so this may be a read error. This chain uses TRBV28 with TRBJ2-7, with D maybe TRBD2 (6 bases). The germline gives CDR1 MDHEN, CDR2 SYDVKM. The CDR3 loop spans 14 amino acids. The CDR3 DNA reads TGTGCCAGCAGACTTGGAGGGGCGACCTACGAGCAGTGCTTC. It encodes CASRLGGATYEQCF.

This clonotype was found many times. This chain joins TRBV6-1 and TRBJ1-1, with TRBD1 matching over 9 bases. Germline-derived CDR1 and CDR2 are MNHNS and SASEGT. Unmatched junction bases numbered 7, after V lost 8 bases and J lost 0 bases. The CDR3 extends over 15 amino acids. The CDR3 loop is CASLLTGGLNTEAFF. The CDR3 bases are TGTGCCAGCCTTCTTACAGGGGGCCTGAACACTGAAGCTTTCTTT.